What follows describes a single T cell receptor beta chain. The germline CDR1 and CDR2 sequences are MNHEY and SVGEGT. J gave up 5 bases and V 5 bases, and 11 bases lay outside the gene matches. This CDR3 comprises 15 residues. This sample stems from a study of blood T cell repertoires in COVID-19. Study context: COVID-19 samples collected from the United States, Italy and Spain covered acute and convalescent phases. From T cells, B-cell-depleted T cells, or PBMCs came the material, which was cDNA or gDNA.

Authors' processing steps: Quantification of nucleated cells was approximated via reference gene primer amplification. Assay used: immunoSEQ multiplex PCR; TCRdb lists only in-frame clones, some missing. The V and J calls and the clone size are those of that table, but D and trimming were determined from the DNA. This sample has some 80,000 clones, with 90% found just once. This chain uses TRBV6-2 or TRBV6-3 with TRBJ2-7, with 8 bases matching TRBD1. What was sequenced was peripheral blood. The source of this sequence is a woman of 80 years or more with active or convalescent COVID-19. The CDR3: CASSTRTGTSNEQYF. The CDR3 DNA reads TGTGCCAGCAGTACCCGGACAGGGACTTCTAACGAGCAGTACTTC.